This entry lists 20 T cell receptor beta chains sequenced from one sample in a study of T cell responses to AZD1222 COVID-19 vaccine. Here immunoSEQ multiplex PCR was the method, and the copy in TCRdb shows in-frame clones only, minus some. The sample carries 150,000 to 200,000 clones, 90% to 95% recorded once. This sample comprised peripheral blood, obtained on day 0 of AZD1222 vaccination. Source of these receptors: an adult in good health.

Here the CDR3 DNA reads TGTGCCAGTAGTATTAGGGGGGCGAGGAACGAGCAGTACTTC. As protein: CASSIRGARNEQYF. The chain joins TRBV19 to TRBJ2-7; either TRBD1 or TRBD2 may fit D (6 bases each). Germline loops: CDR1 LNHDA, CDR2 SQIVND (reference sequence). This CDR3 comprises 14 residues. V was shortened by 3 bases and J by 5 bases, with 14 bases between the two germline ends.

The V call is TRBV5-8, the J call TRBJ1-6; 7 bases map to TRBD1. This CDR3 spans 15 amino acids. The germline CDR1 and CDR2 sequences are SGHTS and YDEGEE. V was clipped by 0 bases and J by 10 bases; unmatched bases: 7. The DNA for the CDR3 is TGTGCCAGCAGCTTGGGACAGGGTAGACCCTCACCCCTCCACTTT. Translated: CASSLGQGRPSPLHF.

The chain employs TRBV20-1 and TRBJ2-7; tentatively, D is TRBD2 (6 bases). Germline V gene sequence: CDR1 DFQATT, CDR2 SNEGSKA (reference sequence). The CDR3 is made up of 12 amino acids. Between the trimmed V and J ends, which lost 3 bases and 3 bases, there was a span of 9 bases. CDR3 residues: CSASGTLYEQYF. The CDR3 bases are TGCAGTGCTAGTGGGACTCTCTACGAGCAGTACTTC.

The chain couples TRBV6-2 or TRBV6-3 to TRBJ2-1, with TRBD2 as a possible D gene (6 bases). Trimming left V 2 bases short and J 5 bases short, with 7 bases between. CDR3 length: 13 residues. Germline CDR1 MNHEY, CDR2 SVGEGT. CDR3 nucleotides: TGTGCCAGCAGTTACCGGGAGCACAATGAGCAGTTCTTC. It encodes CASSYREHNEQFF.

The rearrangement joins TRBV28 to TRBJ1-5, with TRBD1 as a possible D gene (5 bases). Between the trimmed V and J ends, which lost 5 bases and 14 bases, there was a span of 16 bases. The CDR3 extends over 12 amino acids. Germline values: CDR1 MDHEN, CDR2 SYDVKM. The CDR3 is CASSPPRGAEHF. The CDR3 nucleotides are TGTGCCAGCAGTCCCCCCCGTGGGGCAGAGCATTTT.

The chain uses TRBV6-5 and TRBJ1-1; D remains unclear. Germline CDR1 reads MNHEY; CDR2 reads SVGAGI. Trimming stripped 0 bases from V and 1 base from J, with 9 bases between. The CDR3 covers 15 residues. The CDR3 spells CASSYSGTQNTEAFF. CDR3 bases: TGTGCCAGCAGTTACTCCGGTACCCAGAACACTGAAGCTTTCTTT.

The rearrangement links TRBV6-5 to TRBJ1-2, with a weak D call TRBD1 (5 bases). This CDR3 contains 14 residues. Trimming removed 6 bases from V and 8 bases from J, with 19 bases in between. Germline lookup yields CDR1 MNHEY and CDR2 SVGAGI. The CDR3 DNA reads as TGTGCCAGCAGCGAGAGGTGGGGGGTGGGCGGCTACACCTTC. Translation gives CASSERWGVGGYTF.

CDR3 bases: TGCGCCAGCAGCTCGGACGGCCTCAATCAGCCCCAGCATTTT. Translated: CASSSDGLNQPQHF. This chain links TRBV5-1 with TRBJ1-5; the D is unclear. V lost 3 bases to trimming and J lost 3 bases, with 10 bases between them. The germline CDR1 and CDR2 sequences are SGHRS and YFSETQ. This CDR3 region has 14 residues.

V gene TRBV27 combines with J gene TRBJ2-3; 9 nucleotides align to TRBD2. The CDR3 runs to 15 residues. CDR1 is MNHEY and CDR2 is SMNVEV in the germline V gene (reference sequence). V lost 6 bases to trimming and J lost 0 bases; unmatched junction nucleotides: 4. The DNA for the CDR3 is TGTGCCAGCAGCGGACTAGCGCCTAGCACAGATACGCAGTATTTT. Translation gives CASSGLAPSTDTQYF.

The sample holds a few counts of this clone. The chain combines TRBV28 with TRBJ2-7; 7 nucleotides align to TRBD2. The CDR3 spans 13 residues. The germline V gene encodes CDR1 MDHEN and CDR2 SYDVKM. J lost 4 bases, V lost 8 bases, and 8 bases had no gene match. CDR3 loop: CASSGTKAYEQYF. The CDR3 DNA reads as TGTGCCAGCTCCGGGACTAAGGCTTACGAGCAGTACTTC.

V and J are TRBV30 and TRBJ1-4; D is ambiguous. The CDR3 is made up of 13 amino acids. V was shortened by 5 bases and J by 6 bases, with 13 bases between the two germline ends. The V gene's germline CDR1 is GTSNPN and CDR2 SVGIG (reference sequence). DNA of the CDR3: TGTGCCTGGGCGAAACCTGGGGATGAAAAACTGTTTTTT. Amino acids: CAWAKPGDEKLFF.

This sequence joins TRBV6-5 and TRBJ1-3, with TRBD1 matching over 7 bases. With V trimmed by 7 bases and J by 3 bases, 9 bases remained unmatched. From germline, CDR1 is MNHEY and CDR2 SVGAGI. This CDR3 has 15 residues. This chain's CDR3 is CASTEGARGGNTIYF. CDR3 bases: TGTGCCAGCACCGAGGGGGCAAGGGGTGGAAACACCATATATTTT.

This chain uses TRBV3-1 (or the pseudogene TRBV3-2) with TRBJ1-1, with TRBD1 matching 7 bases. CDR3 size: 13 residues. V lost 4 bases and J lost 3; bases outside the gene matches: 2. Germline V gives CDR1 LGHDT, CDR2 YNNKEL (reference sequence). The CDR3 DNA is TGTGCCAGCAGCCCCGACAGGGACACTGAAGCTTTCTTT. Translation: CASSPDRDTEAFF.

The rearrangement links TRBV7-6 to TRBJ2-7; the match to TRBD2 covers 7 bases. Germline CDR1 is SGHVS and CDR2 is FNYEAQ. J lost 5 bases, V lost 4 bases, and 11 bases had no gene match. The CDR3 length is 15 residues. This CDR3 is CASSSRTSLQNEQYF. The CDR3 nucleotides are TGTGCCAGCAGCTCCAGGACTAGTCTTCAAAACGAGCAGTACTTC.

This chain uses TRBV28 with TRBJ2-2, with 11 bases identical to TRBD2. The germline V gene encodes CDR1 MDHEN and CDR2 SYDVKM. J lost 5 bases, V lost 7 bases, and 9 bases had no gene match. The CDR3 contains 16 residues. This CDR3 is CASTLLAGVYTGELFF. In nucleotides, the CDR3 is TGTGCCAGCACCCTACTAGCGGGAGTGTATACCGGGGAGCTGTTTTTT.

This clone has only one observation. The rearrangement uses TRBV5-4 and TRBJ2-1; possible D gene TRBD1, 5 bases. CDR1 and CDR2 from the germline V gene are SGHNT and YYREEE (reference sequence). The germline V and J ends were trimmed by 4 bases and 0 bases, with 11 bases remaining between them. The CDR3 is 15 amino acids. DNA for the CDR3: TGTGCCAGCAGCGTCAGGGCTAGCTCCTACAATGAGCAGTTCTTC. It codes for CASSVRASSYNEQFF.

V is TRBV27 and J is TRBJ2-5; D remains ambiguous. Germline assignment: CDR1 MNHEY and CDR2 SMNVEV (reference sequence). The CDR3 extends over 15 amino acids. The ends were cut back, 6 bases at V and 2 bases at J, with 16 bases in the middle. The DNA for the CDR3 is TGTGCCAGCAGGTCCCTGCTTTTGACTCAAGAGACCCAGTACTTC. This sequence encodes CASRSLLLTQETQYF.

This chain uses TRBV7-9 with TRBJ2-1, with 10 nucleotides matching TRBD2. The V gene's germline CDR1 is SEHNR and CDR2 FQNEAQ (reference sequence). Trimming took 3 bases from V and 9 from J; bases not matched to a gene: 5. The CDR3 covers 14 residues. Here the CDR3 reads CASSFLAGDSEQFF. CDR3 DNA sequence: TGTGCCAGCAGCTTCCTAGCGGGAGACAGTGAGCAGTTCTTC.

This chain uses TRBV4-1 with TRBJ1-6, with no clear D. This CDR3 spans 14 amino acids. Germline CDR1 is MGHRA and CDR2 is YSYEKL. V gave up 4 bases and J gave up 6 bases, with 10 bases separating them. The CDR3 DNA reads TGCGCCAGCAGCCCAAGATCAGTTAATTCACCCCTCCACTTT. It yields the protein CASSPRSVNSPLHF.

The chain has TRBV6-2 or TRBV6-3 and TRBJ2-7; 8 bases are shared with TRBD1. Germline V lookup: CDR1 MNHEY, CDR2 SVGEGT. The junction had 10 bases not matched to a gene; V was cut back by 2 bases and J by 7 bases. The CDR3 spans 15 residues. The CDR3 is CASSYGAGGAGEQYF. In DNA, the CDR3 is TGTGCCAGCAGTTACGGGGCAGGGGGCGCGGGAGAGCAGTACTTC.